This TCR beta chain was retrieved from a study of cytomegalovirus exposure and HLA in healthy donors. General study points: Association with HLA alleles at 0.05 false discovery rate was found for around 17,000 TCR beta sequences in a later analysis.

CDR1 and CDR2 from the germline V gene are SEHNR and FQNEAQ (reference sequence). There are 17 residues in the CDR3. V lost 5 bases, J lost 0 bases, and 17 bases lay in between. For this clone: The antigen remains unidentified.

PCR involved 60 Vbeta and 13 Jbeta primers. Produced via immunoSEQ multiplex PCR; TCRdb's table is partial and in-frame only. The sample lists tens of thousands of clones, 65% to 90% occurring once. This chain links TRBV7-9 with TRBJ1-3; D might be TRBD1 (6 bases). The clonotype was recovered from a man younger than 40 in good health and CMV-seronegative. The sample taken for sequencing was PBMCs. CDR3 bases: TGTGCCAGCAGCCCTAGAAGGACAGATATCTCTGGAAACACCATATATTTT. Its translation is CASSPRRTDISGNTIYF.